The 25 T cell receptor beta chains in this list originate from one sample, sequenced in a study of CD8 T cells in ankylosing spondylitis. TCRdb independently ran MiXCR on the 5' RACE reads; one entry per CDR3 protein. Of under 250,000 distinct CDR3 sequences listed, 25% to 30% were seen once; the top ten hold more than 6.5%. Sequencing was done on a sample of blood, either unsorted or a sorted T cell fraction (not recorded which). The receptor set was obtained from a male donor with ankylosing spondylitis or in good health (not recorded which).

V gene TRBV27 combines with J gene TRBJ1-1; possible D gene TRBD1, 6 bases. V lost 5 bases and J 3 bases, leaving 10 bases between the germline ends. The germline V gene has CDR1 MNHEY and CDR2 SMNVEV (reference sequence). The length of the CDR3 is 13 residues. The CDR3 DNA follows: TGTGCCAGCAGTCCGGGGGCTTACACTGAAGCTTTCTTT. Protein sequence: CASSPGAYTEAFF.

This clonotype was counted ten times or more. The CDR3 sequence is CSAREDTYEQYF. DNA of the CDR3: TGCAGTGCTAGAGAGGATACCTACGAGCAGTACTTC. The chain is built from TRBV20-1 and TRBJ2-7, with unresolved D. The V gene's germline CDR1 is DFQATT and CDR2 SNEGSKA (reference sequence). Trimming removed 0 bases at V and 2 bases at J, with 5 bases between. The CDR3 spans 12 residues.

Notes on this clonotype: One end of the junction fails to match germline, which may point to a read error. The J gene is TRBJ2-7, the V gene TRBV15, with TRBD1 as a possible D gene (5 bases). The germline V gene has CDR1 LNHNV and CDR2 YYDKDF (reference sequence). CDR3 size: 13 residues. Here the CDR3 DNA reads TGTGCCACAAGCAGACAGTTCTCCTACGAGCAGTACTTC. This encodes CATSRQFSYEQYF.

The rearrangement joins TRBV4-2 to TRBJ2-7; 10 nucleotides line up with TRBD1. This CDR3 is 15 amino acids long. J gave up 3 bases and V 3 bases, and 5 bases lay outside the gene matches. CDR1 and CDR2 (germline): LGHNA, YNFKEQ. CDR3 nucleotides: TGTGCCAGCAGCCAGAGGACAGGGGGGAACTACGAGCAGTACTTC. It specifies CASSQRTGGNYEQYF.

This clonotype was seen repeatedly, ten times or more. J is TRBJ2-5 and V is TRBV12-3 or TRBV12-4; D might be TRBD2 (6 bases). The CDR3 contains 13 residues. The ends were cut back, 7 bases at V and 5 bases at J, with 14 bases in the middle. CDR3 sequence reads: CASTRRLVETQYF. As DNA, the CDR3 is TGTGCCAGCACCAGGCGACTAGTTGAGACCCAGTACTTC.

Ten or more counts support this clonotype. CDR3 sequence reads: CASNQADTQYF. The CDR3 nucleotides read TGTGCCAGCAACCAGGCAGATACGCAGTATTTT. V usage is TRBV11-2 and J usage is TRBJ2-3; no clear D. V was shortened by 7 bases and J by 4 bases, with 6 bases between the two germline ends. Germline CDR1 is SGHAT and CDR2 is FQNNGV. The CDR3 is 11 residues long.

The chain uses TRBV6-5 and TRBJ2-5; D call uncertain. Germline V gene sequence: CDR1 MNHEY, CDR2 SVGAGI. V lost 2 bases, J lost 7 bases, and 11 bases lay in between. The CDR3 loop spans 13 amino acids. This chain's CDR3 is CASSYDSDGTQYF. In DNA form, the CDR3 reads TGTGCCAGCAGTTACGACTCCGACGGGACCCAGTACTTC.

CDR3 nucleotides: TGTGCCAGCTCACCACAGGCAGATACGCAGTATTTT. Amino acids: CASSPQADTQYF. The V and J genes are TRBV18 and TRBJ2-3; D is uncertain. V lost 1 base and J lost 4, with 3 bases in between. CDR3 size: 12 residues. Germline V lookup: CDR1 KGHSH, CDR2 LQKENI.

This clonotype was counted at least ten times. V is TRBV2 and J is TRBJ1-1; D is undetermined. CDR1 SNHLY and CDR2 FYNNEI come from the germline V gene. The V gene lost 8 bases and the J gene lost 0 bases, with 10 bases spanning the gap. This CDR3 comprises 13 residues. The CDR3 DNA follows: TGTGCCAGCGTAAGGGAAGTGAACACTGAAGCTTTCTTT. Its protein is CASVREVNTEAFF.

The rearrangement joins TRBV9 to TRBJ2-1; TRBD1 agrees at 8 bases. The CDR3 is 14 amino acids. V was pared by 0 bases and J by 4 bases, with 0 bases of the junction left unmatched. The germline gives CDR1 SGDLS, CDR2 YYNGEE. The CDR3 is CASSVGTGYNEQFF. The DNA of the CDR3 is TGTGCCAGCAGCGTAGGGACAGGGTACAATGAGCAGTTCTTC.

V gene TRBV6-4 combines with J gene TRBJ2-2; D is unresolved. The CDR3 totals 13 residues. With 4 bases removed from V and 1 base from J, the gap between germline ends came to 4 bases. Germline V gene data show CDR1 as MRHNA and CDR2 as SNTAGT. In DNA, the CDR3 is TGTGCCAGCAGTGCCGAGAACACCGGGGAGCTGTTTTTT. Translating it yields CASSAENTGELFF.

This clonotype was seen at least ten times. CDR3 region: CASSPTLIPSDNEQFF. The DNA of the CDR3 is TGTGCCAGCAGCCCGACCCTAATACCGTCAGACAATGAGCAGTTCTTC. This chain connects TRBV11-2 to TRBJ2-1; D remains unclear. V was trimmed by 5 bases and J by 5 bases, leaving 19 bases between them. The CDR3 covers 16 residues. The V gene's germline CDR1 is SGHAT and CDR2 FQNNGV.

This clonotype has at least ten counts. The chain uses TRBV14 and TRBJ1-5; D ambiguous. Germline lookup yields CDR1 SGHDN and CDR2 FVKESK. The CDR3 spans 15 residues. The V end lost 6 bases, the J end lost 7 bases, and 19 bases lay between the germline ends. In DNA, the CDR3 is TGTGCCAGCAGAGTGGTCCAGGCAATCGGACAGCCCCAGCATTTT. It encodes CASRVVQAIGQPQHF.

Only a few counts were recorded for this clonotype. The CDR3 is CASSLGGPGTPYNEQFF. Here the CDR3 DNA reads TGTGCCAGCAGCTTAGGGGGCCCCGGGACTCCCTACAATGAGCAGTTCTTC. The J gene is TRBJ2-1, the V gene TRBV7-2; weak D call: TRBD2 (6 bases). The CDR3 runs to 17 residues. V lost 1 base and J lost 2, with 15 bases in between. The V gene's germline CDR1 is SGHTA and CDR2 FQGNSA.

The chain is built from TRBV12-3 or TRBV12-4 and TRBJ2-1; 8 bases agree with TRBD2. This CDR3 contains 15 residues. The V and J ends lost 6 bases and 6 bases, in that order; junction bases with no gene match: 10. The CDR3: CASRNSREGINEQFF. Written as DNA, the CDR3 is TGTGCCAGCAGGAACTCTCGGGAGGGGATCAATGAGCAGTTCTTC.

The chain employs TRBV4-2 and TRBJ2-3; D unresolved. CDR1 is LGHNA and CDR2 is YNFKEQ in the germline V gene. The CDR3 has 13 residues. V was cut by 1 base and J by 5 bases, with 7 bases left in between. CDR3 amino acids: CASSQVLEDTQYF. The CDR3 DNA is TGTGCCAGCAGCCAAGTCCTAGAAGATACGCAGTATTTT.

This clonotype was observed at least ten times. V is TRBV5-1 and J is TRBJ2-1; 7 bases map to TRBD2. The CDR3 is 15 amino acids. Germline V gives CDR1 SGHRS, CDR2 YFSETQ. Losses at the gene ends were 0 bases for V and 1 base for J; bases not matched to a gene: 1. The CDR3 spells CASSLVSGSYNEQFF. CDR3 nucleotide sequence: TGCGCCAGCAGCTTGGTTAGCGGGTCCTACAATGAGCAGTTCTTC.

This clonotype appeared many times. CDR3 in amino acids: CAISESPPTSRAYEQYF. CDR3 bases: TGTGCCATCAGTGAGTCCCCACCGACTAGCCGAGCCTACGAGCAGTACTTC. The chain joins TRBV10-3 to TRBJ2-7; 7 bases fit TRBD2. CDR1 is ENHRY, CDR2 SYGVKD, per germline. V was pared by 0 bases and J by 2 bases, with 10 bases of the junction left unmatched. This CDR3 has 17 amino acids.

This clonotype showed up many times. This chain connects TRBV6-1 to TRBJ2-2; D is ambiguous. The CDR3 contains 16 residues. Germline V lookup: CDR1 MNHNS, CDR2 SASEGT. V was trimmed by 6 bases and J by 1 base, leaving 15 bases between them. The CDR3 is CASSDAAGWNTGELFF. DNA for the CDR3: TGTGCCAGCAGCGACGCGGCCGGTTGGAACACCGGGGAGCTGTTTTTT.

This clonotype appeared many times. This sequence joins TRBV7-2 and TRBJ2-1; no firm D call. Per the germline V gene, CDR1 is SGHTA and CDR2 is FQGNSA. The CDR3 runs 13 residues. Trimming removed 4 bases at V and 7 bases at J, with 11 bases between. The CDR3 DNA follows: TGTGCCAGCAGCTCCGCCACGTTAAATGAGCAGTTCTTC. Translation: CASSSATLNEQFF.

This chain uses TRBV28 with TRBJ2-7; D is undetermined. The CDR3 is 12 amino acids. The germline V gene has CDR1 MDHEN and CDR2 SYDVKM. The V gene lost 3 bases and the J gene lost 6 bases, with 9 bases spanning the gap. The CDR3 sequence is CASSFFMGEQYF. CDR3 coding DNA: TGTGCCAGCAGTTTCTTTATGGGCGAGCAGTACTTC. Combining the CDR3 with reference TRBV28 and TRBJ2-7 gives the whole variable domain DVKVTQSSRYLVKRTGEKVFLECVQDMDHENMFWYRQDPGLGLRLIYFSYDVKMKEKGDIPEGYSVSREKKERFSLILESASTNQTSMYLCASSFFMGEQYFGPGTRLTVT.

The chain employs TRBV5-1 and TRBJ1-1, with 9 bases lining up with TRBD1. Germline loops: CDR1 SGHRS, CDR2 YFSETQ. This CDR3 spans 13 amino acids. The ends lost 4 bases at V and 6 bases at J; junction bases unmatched: 4. The CDR3 DNA follows: TGCGCCAGCAGCGCTCGACAGGGGGCTGAAGCTTTCTTT. It specifies CASSARQGAEAFF.

There are a few counts of this clonotype. V gene TRBV20-1 combines with J gene TRBJ1-1; D gene unclear. CDR1 and CDR2 from the germline V gene are DFQATT and SNEGSKA (reference sequence). The CDR3 consists of 16 residues. In nucleotides, the CDR3 is TGCAGGCTAGGCGGGCAGGCCCCAGTAGTGGGCACTGAAGCTTTCTTT. It codes for CRLGGQAPVVGTEAFF.

This clonotype was picked up many times. The chain couples TRBV5-1 to TRBJ1-2, with a weak D call TRBD1 (6 bases). There are 13 residues in the CDR3. Germline CDR1 and CDR2: SGHRS and YFSETQ. V was shortened by 0 bases and J by 6 bases, with 9 bases between the two germline ends. CDR3 residues: CASSLEQGDGYTF. The CDR3, as DNA: TGCGCCAGCAGCTTGGAACAGGGAGATGGCTACACCTTC.

The chain joins TRBV20-1 to TRBJ2-3; 7 bases line up with TRBD1. The CDR3 is 18 amino acids. The V gene's germline CDR1 is DFQATT and CDR2 SNEGSKA (reference sequence). V lost 3 bases to trimming and J lost 6 bases; unmatched junction nucleotides: 21. Here the CDR3 DNA reads TGCAGTGCTAGCTCCCGAGGGGGTAGGGGGCGCTTCGATGATACGCAGTATTTT. This translates into CSASSRGGRGRFDDTQYF.